The T cell receptor (beta chain) described here comes from a study of T cells in Graves' hyperthyroidism and ophthalmopathy. Regarding the study as a whole: Blood samples included most of the expanded thyroid clonotypes exceeding 0.001.

RNA transcripts served as the template for amplifying TCR beta CDR3 regions. The HTBI primer set served for first-round RT-PCR of the TCR CDR3. TCRdb reprocessed the multiplex PCR reads with MiXCR, giving one entry per CDR3 protein. The sample has some 320,000 distinct CDR3 sequences; around 15% are singletons. Losses at the gene ends were 2 bases for V and 5 bases for J; bases not matched to a gene: 8. The CDR3 totals 15 residues. Looked up from germline, CDR1 is MNHNS and CDR2 is SASEGT. The table lists this clonotype with many counts. Antigen unknown. The clonotype comes from a woman between 35 and 50 years old with Graves' ophthalmopathy. The sequenced sample consisted of blood. The chain employs TRBV6-1 and TRBJ2-7; 8 bases are a match to TRBD1. This CDR3 reads CASSELPDRDNEQYF. CDR3 coding DNA: TGTGCCAGCAGTGAACTCCCGGACAGGGACAACGAGCAGTACTTC.